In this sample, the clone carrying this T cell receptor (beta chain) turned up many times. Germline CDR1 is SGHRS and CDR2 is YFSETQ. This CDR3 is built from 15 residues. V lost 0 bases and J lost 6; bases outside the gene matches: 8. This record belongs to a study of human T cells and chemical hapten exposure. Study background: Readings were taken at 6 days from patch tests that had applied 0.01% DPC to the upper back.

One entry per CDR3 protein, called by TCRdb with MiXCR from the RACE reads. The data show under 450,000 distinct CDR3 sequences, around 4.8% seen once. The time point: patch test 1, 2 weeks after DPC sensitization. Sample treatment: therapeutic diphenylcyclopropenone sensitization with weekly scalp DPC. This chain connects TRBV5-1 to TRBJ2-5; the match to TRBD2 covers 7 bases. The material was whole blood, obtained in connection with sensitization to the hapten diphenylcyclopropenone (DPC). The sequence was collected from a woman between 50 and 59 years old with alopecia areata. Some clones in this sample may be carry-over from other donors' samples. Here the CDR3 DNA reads TGCGCCAGCAGCTTGGAAGCGGGATCGGTGAAGACCCAGTACTTC. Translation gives CASSLEAGSVKTQYF.